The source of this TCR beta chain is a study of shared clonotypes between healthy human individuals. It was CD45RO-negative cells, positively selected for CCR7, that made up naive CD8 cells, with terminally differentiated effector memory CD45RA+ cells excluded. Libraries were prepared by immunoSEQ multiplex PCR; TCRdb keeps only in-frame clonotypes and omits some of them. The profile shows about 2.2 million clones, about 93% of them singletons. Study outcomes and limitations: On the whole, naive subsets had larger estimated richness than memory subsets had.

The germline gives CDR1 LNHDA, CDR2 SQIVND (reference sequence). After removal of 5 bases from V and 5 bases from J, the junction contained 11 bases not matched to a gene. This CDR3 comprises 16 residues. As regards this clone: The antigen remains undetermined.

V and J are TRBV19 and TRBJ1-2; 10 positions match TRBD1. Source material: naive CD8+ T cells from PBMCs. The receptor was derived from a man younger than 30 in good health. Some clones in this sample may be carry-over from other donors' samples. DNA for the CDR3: TGTGCCAGTAGTCGAGATCGGGACAGGGGTTATTATGGCTACACCTTC. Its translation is CASSRDRDRGYYGYTF.